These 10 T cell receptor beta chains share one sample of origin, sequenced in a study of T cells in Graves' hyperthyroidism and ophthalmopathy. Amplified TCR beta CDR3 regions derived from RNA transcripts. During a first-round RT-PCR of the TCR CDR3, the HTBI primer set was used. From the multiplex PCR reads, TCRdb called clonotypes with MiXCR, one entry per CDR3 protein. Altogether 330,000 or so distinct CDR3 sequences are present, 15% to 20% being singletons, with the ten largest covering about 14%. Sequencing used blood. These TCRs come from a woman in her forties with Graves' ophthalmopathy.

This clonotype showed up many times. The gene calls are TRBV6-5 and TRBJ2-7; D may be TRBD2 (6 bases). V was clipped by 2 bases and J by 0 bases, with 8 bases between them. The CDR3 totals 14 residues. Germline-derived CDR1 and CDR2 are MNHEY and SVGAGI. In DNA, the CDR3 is TGTGCCAGCAGTTACGGGACTTACTCCTACGAGCAGTACTTC. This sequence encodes CASSYGTYSYEQYF.

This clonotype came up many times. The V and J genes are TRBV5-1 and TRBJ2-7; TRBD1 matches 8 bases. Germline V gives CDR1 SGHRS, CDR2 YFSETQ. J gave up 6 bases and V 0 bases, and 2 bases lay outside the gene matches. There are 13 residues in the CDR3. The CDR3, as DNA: TGCGCCAGCAGCTTGGAGGACAGGGCCGAGCAGTACTTC. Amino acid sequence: CASSLEDRAEQYF.

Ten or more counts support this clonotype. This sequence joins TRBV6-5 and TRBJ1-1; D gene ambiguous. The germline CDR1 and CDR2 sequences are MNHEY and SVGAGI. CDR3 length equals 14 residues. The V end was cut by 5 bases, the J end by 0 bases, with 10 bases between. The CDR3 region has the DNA TGTGCCAGCAGTCAGGTCCCGATGAACACTGAAGCTTTCTTT. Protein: CASSQVPMNTEAFF.

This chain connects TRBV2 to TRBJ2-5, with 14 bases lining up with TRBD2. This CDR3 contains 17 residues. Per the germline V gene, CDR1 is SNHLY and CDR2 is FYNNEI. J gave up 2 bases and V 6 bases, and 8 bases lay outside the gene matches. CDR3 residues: CASSPGGTSGSQETQYF. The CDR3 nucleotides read TGTGCCAGCAGCCCCGGGGGGACTAGCGGGAGTCAAGAGACCCAGTACTTC.

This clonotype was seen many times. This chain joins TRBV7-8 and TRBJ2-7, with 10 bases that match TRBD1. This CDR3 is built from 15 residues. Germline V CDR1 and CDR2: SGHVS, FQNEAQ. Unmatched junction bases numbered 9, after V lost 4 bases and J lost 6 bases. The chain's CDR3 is CASSSRTGGGAEQYF. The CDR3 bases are TGTGCCAGCAGCTCAAGGACAGGGGGTGGCGCCGAGCAGTACTTC.

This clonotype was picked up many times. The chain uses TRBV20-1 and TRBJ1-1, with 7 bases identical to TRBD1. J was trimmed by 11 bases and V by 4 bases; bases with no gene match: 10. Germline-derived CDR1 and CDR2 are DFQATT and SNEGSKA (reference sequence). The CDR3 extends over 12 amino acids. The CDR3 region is CSAIRQGYEAFF. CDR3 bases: TGCAGTGCTATCAGACAGGGTTACGAGGCTTTCTTT.

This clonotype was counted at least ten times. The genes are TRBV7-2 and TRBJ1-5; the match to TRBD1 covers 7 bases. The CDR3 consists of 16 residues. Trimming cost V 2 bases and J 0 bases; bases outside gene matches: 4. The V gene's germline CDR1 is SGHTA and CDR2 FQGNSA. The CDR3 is CASSLRGQISNQPQHF. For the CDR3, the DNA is TGTGCCAGCAGCTTAAGGGGACAGATTAGCAATCAGCCCCAGCATTTT.

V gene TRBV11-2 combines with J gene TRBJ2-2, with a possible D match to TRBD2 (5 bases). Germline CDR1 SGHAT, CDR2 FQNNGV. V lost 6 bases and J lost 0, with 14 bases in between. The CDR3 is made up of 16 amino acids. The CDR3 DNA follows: TGTGCCAGCAGTTCTTTCCTGGACTCGAACACCGGGGAGCTGTTTTTT. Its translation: CASSSFLDSNTGELFF.

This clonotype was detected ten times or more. In nucleotides, the CDR3 is TGTGCCAGCAGTTATAGGGGACAGATCTACGAGCAGTACTTC. Protein product: CASSYRGQIYEQYF. The gene calls are TRBV6-5 and TRBJ2-7; 7 nucleotides align to TRBD1. V shed 3 bases and J 3 bases; nucleotides not matched to a gene: 5. The CDR3 spans 14 residues. The germline CDR1 and CDR2 sequences are MNHEY and SVGAGI.

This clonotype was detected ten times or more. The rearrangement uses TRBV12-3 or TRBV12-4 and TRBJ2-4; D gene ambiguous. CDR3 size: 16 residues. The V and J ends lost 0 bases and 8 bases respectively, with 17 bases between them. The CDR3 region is CASSLAAGSSQDIQYF. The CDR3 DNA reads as TGTGCCAGCAGTTTAGCGGCAGGTAGTAGCCAGGACATTCAGTACTTC.